The TCR beta chain described here comes from a study of cytomegalovirus exposure and HLA in healthy donors. General study findings and limits: Later, TCR association rates were found to vary by HLA locus, highest for DRB1 and lowest for HLA-C.

About this clone: The target antigen is unknown.

Donors showed nominal health when sampled, although they likely had unrecorded immune exposures. Trimming removed 6 bases at V and 0 bases at J, with 15 bases between. CDR1 is MDHEN, CDR2 SYDVKM, per germline. The CDR3 spans 17 residues. PCR used 60 Vbeta primers and 13 Jbeta primers. Using immunoSEQ multiplex PCR, the repertoire was profiled, and TCRdb retains in-frame clones only, with some absent. This repertoire shows under 200,000 clones, roughly 13% found once; its top ten account for about 7.8%. The TCR comes from a man over 45 in good health and CMV-seropositive. Sequencing input: PBMCs. The chain is built from TRBV28 and TRBJ1-6; D call uncertain. DNA of the CDR3: TGTGCCAGCAGCCCCCCCATTATGAGCTCCTATAATTCACCCCTCCACTTT. Its protein is CASSPPIMSSYNSPLHF.